The 27 T cell receptor beta chains listed next were all sequenced from one sample in a study of blood T cell repertoires in COVID-19. Assay: immunoSEQ multiplex PCR; the TCRdb copy retains only in-frame clones and omits some. The data show 330,000 or so clones, more than 70% seen once. Specimen: peripheral blood. All receptors come from a woman aged 55-69 years with COVID-19, enrolled during active disease.

This rearrangement joins TRBV7-2 to TRBJ1-2; no firm D call. Deletions cut 2 bases from V and 8 bases from J, with 24 bases between. Looked up from germline, CDR1 is SGHTA and CDR2 is FQGNSA. This CDR3 spans 17 amino acids. CDR3 loop: CASSLNSPIVGVEGYTF. The CDR3 nucleotides read TGTGCCAGCAGCTTAAATTCTCCCATCGTAGGAGTGGAGGGCTACACCTTC.

The CDR3 sequence: CASSQDSGGGRYEQYF. The CDR3 DNA reads as TGTGCCAGCAGCCAAGACAGCGGGGGAGGGCGCTACGAGCAGTACTTC. This chain links TRBV3-1 (or the pseudogene TRBV3-2) with TRBJ2-7; 8 bases map to TRBD2. The J segment lost 3 bases and the V segment lost 0 bases, leaving 7 bases of the junction unmatched. This CDR3 is 16 amino acids long. The germline V gene has CDR1 LGHDT and CDR2 YNNKEL (reference sequence).

This clone was seen once. The chain links TRBV3-1 (or the pseudogene TRBV3-2) to TRBJ1-2; a possible D gene is TRBD1 (6 bases). V was pared by 4 bases and J by 6 bases, with 21 bases between. Germline loops: CDR1 LGHDT, CDR2 YNNKEL (reference sequence). CDR3 size: 16 residues. In nucleotides, the CDR3 is TGTGCCAGCAGCCGCGCACCTCGGGGGGCCGAAAATGGCTACACCTTC. It is translated as CASSRAPRGAENGYTF.

This chain connects TRBV29-1 to TRBJ2-7; TRBD2 matches 12 bases. This CDR3 has 14 residues. J gave up 0 bases and V 7 bases, and 4 bases lay outside the gene matches. Looked up from germline, CDR1 is SQVTM and CDR2 is ANQGSEA. The CDR3 is CSALTSGSSYEQYF. CDR3 bases: TGCAGCGCGCTGACTAGCGGGAGCTCCTACGAGCAGTACTTC.

The chain is built from TRBV18 and TRBJ1-5; D is possibly TRBD1 (6 bases). Germline V lookup: CDR1 KGHSH, CDR2 LQKENI. CDR3 size: 13 residues. Trimming stripped 6 bases from V and 3 bases from J, with 9 bases between. This CDR3 reads CASSRGPNQPQHF. The CDR3 bases are TGTGCCAGCTCCAGGGGTCCCAATCAGCCCCAGCATTTT.

The chain uses TRBV7-9 and TRBJ2-7; 8 bases align to TRBD2. Germline values: CDR1 SEHNR, CDR2 FQNEAQ (reference sequence). Germline trimming cut 4 bases from V and 0 bases from J; bases unmatched to any gene: 8. The CDR3 spans 16 residues. DNA for the CDR3: TGTGCCAGCAGCTGGAAAGCGGGGGAGAGCTCCTACGAGCAGTACTTC. Protein sequence: CASSWKAGESSYEQYF.

The chain joins TRBV24-1 to TRBJ1-3; TRBD1 might be the D (5 bases). Germline CDR1 is KGHDR and CDR2 is SFDVKD. Trimming removed 3 bases at V and 1 base at J, with 12 bases between. This CDR3 region has 16 residues. The CDR3 sequence is CATSDNRRDSGNTIYF. The CDR3 DNA is TGTGCCACCAGTGATAACAGGCGGGATTCTGGAAACACCATATATTTT.

Note on this clone: One junction end does not reproduce the germline sequence, and a read error may be involved. CDR3: CASRRGGSSEQYF. The DNA for the CDR3 is TGTGCCAGCAGAAGAGGGGGCTCCTCCGAGCAGTACTTC. The chain recombines TRBV14 with TRBJ2-7; 7 positions agree with TRBD1. The CDR3 is 13 amino acids. Germline CDR1 is SGHDN and CDR2 is FVKESK.

The V gene is TRBV28, the J gene TRBJ2-3; D is possibly TRBD2 (7 bases). This CDR3 contains 15 residues. Germline V CDR1 and CDR2: MDHEN, SYDVKM. The V end was cut by 6 bases, the J end by 5 bases, with 18 bases between. The CDR3 spells CASRLRGGALDTQYF. DNA for the CDR3: TGTGCCAGCAGATTAAGAGGGGGGGCACTAGATACGCAGTATTTT.

With regard to this clone: In the same sample, other DNA sequences code for this CDR3. The chain joins TRBV5-4 to TRBJ1-1, with no clear D. In germline, CDR1 is SGHNT, CDR2 YYREEE (reference sequence). The CDR3 has 13 amino acids. V was clipped by 0 bases and J by 1 base, with 4 bases between them. CDR3 nucleotide sequence: TGTGCCAGCAGCTTGGCCCAGAACACTGAAGCTTTCTTT. This translates into CASSLAQNTEAFF.

This clone was detected once. The rearrangement uses TRBV2 and TRBJ2-3; 14 bases map to TRBD2. In germline, CDR1 is SNHLY, CDR2 FYNNEI. Trimming at V came to 5 bases and at J to 5 bases, leaving 9 bases not matched to a gene. This CDR3 spans 17 amino acids. CDR3 residues: CASSPPGLAGARDTQYF. In DNA, the CDR3 is TGTGCCAGCAGTCCCCCGGGACTAGCGGGGGCGAGAGATACGCAGTATTTT.

The V call is TRBV7-8, the J call TRBJ2-5; D unclear. Trimming pared 5 bases from V and 5 bases from J, leaving 15 bases between. This CDR3 is built from 14 residues. CDR1 is SGHVS and CDR2 is FQNEAQ in the germline V gene. CDR3 region: CASSTLALLETQYF. The CDR3 DNA follows: TGTGCCAGCAGCACCCTGGCCCTCTTGGAGACCCAGTACTTC.

This sequence joins TRBV18 and TRBJ2-5; D may be TRBD2 (5 bases). Trimming took off 3 bases at V and 7 bases at J, with 15 bases between the two ends. This CDR3 has 14 residues. Germline V lookup: CDR1 KGHSH, CDR2 LQKENI. CDR3 nucleotide sequence: TGTGCCAGCTCACCTGGACTCAGTGGCGGGACCCAGTACTTC. The encoded protein is CASSPGLSGGTQYF.

This rearrangement joins TRBV5-6 to TRBJ2-3; 8 positions match TRBD1. Per the germline V gene, CDR1 is SGHDT and CDR2 is YYEEEE. Unmatched junction bases numbered 15, after V lost 3 bases and J lost 3 bases. This CDR3 has 18 amino acids. CDR3 region: CASSSGTGALWGTDTQYF. Written as DNA, the CDR3 is TGTGCCAGCAGCTCGGGGACAGGAGCCCTCTGGGGGACAGATACGCAGTATTTT.

The gene calls are TRBV2 and TRBJ1-5, with a possible D match to TRBD1 (5 bases). V lost 8 bases and J 6 bases, leaving 11 bases between the germline ends. The germline CDR1 and CDR2 sequences are SNHLY and FYNNEI. This CDR3 is built from 12 residues. CDR3 in DNA: TGTGCCAGCGCAGGGTCGGGTCAGCCCCAGCATTTT. Translating it yields CASAGSGQPQHF.

In this sample, this clone turned up once. The chain uses TRBV7-9 and TRBJ2-2, with 7 bases that match TRBD1. Germline V gene lookup returns CDR1 SEHNR and CDR2 FQNEAQ (reference sequence). The V gene end was trimmed by 4 bases and the J gene end by 6 bases; junction bases not matched to a gene: 8. The CDR3 extends over 15 amino acids. The DNA for the CDR3 is TGTGCCAGCAGCTCCCAGACAGGGTTTCCCGGGGAGCTGTTTTTT. Amino acids: CASSSQTGFPGELFF.

The V call is TRBV19, the J call TRBJ1-1; D is uncertain. With 6 bases removed from V and 7 bases from J, the gap between germline ends came to 12 bases. This CDR3 is built from 12 residues. CDR1 and CDR2 (germline): LNHDA, SQIVND (reference sequence). CDR3 sequence: CASREGGVEAFF. CDR3 bases: TGTGCCAGTAGGGAGGGAGGAGTTGAAGCTTTCTTT.

The rearrangement links TRBV29-1 to TRBJ1-1; D is undetermined. The V gene's germline CDR1 is SQVTM and CDR2 ANQGSEA. The V end was cut by 7 bases, the J end by 7 bases, with 16 bases between. CDR3 length equals 12 residues. The DNA of the CDR3 is TGCAGCGGACGCGGACGGAGGAATGAAGCTTTCTTT. It translates to CSGRGRRNEAFF. The whole variable domain, remainder taken from reference TRBV29-1 and TRBJ1-1, is SAVISQKPSRDICQRGTSLTIQCQVDSQVTMMFWYRQQPGQSLTLIATANQGSEATYESGFVIDKFPISRPNLTFSTLTVSNMSPEDSSIYLCSGRGRRNEAFFGQGTRLTVV.

The chain employs TRBV18 and TRBJ2-2, with 8 bases identical to TRBD1. CDR3 length: 16 residues. Germline V gene lookup returns CDR1 KGHSH and CDR2 LQKENI. The trim removed 5 bases at V and 4 bases at J, leaving 9 bases unmatched. DNA of the CDR3: TGTGCCAGCTCATCCTTTGGACAGGGAGGCACCGGGGAGCTGTTTTTT. This encodes CASSSFGQGGTGELFF. The complete variable domain, with remaining parts taken from reference TRBV18 and TRBJ2-2, reads NAGVMQNPRHLVRRRGQEARLRCSPMKGHSHVYWYRQLPEEGLKFMVYLQKENIIDESGMPKERFSAEFPKEGPSILRIQQVVRGDSAAYFCASSSFGQGGTGELFFGEGSRLTVL.

CDR3 nucleotide sequence: TGCAGCGCGGGACAGTCCACTGAAGCTTTCTTT. It yields the protein CSAGQSTEAFF. The chain recombines TRBV29-1 with TRBJ1-1, with 7 nucleotides matching TRBD1. There are 11 residues in the CDR3. Germline CDR1 reads SQVTM; CDR2 reads ANQGSEA. J was trimmed by 4 bases and V by 7 bases; bases with no gene match: 3.

The rearrangement links TRBV18 to TRBJ2-1; no clear D. The germline V gene encodes CDR1 KGHSH and CDR2 LQKENI. The CDR3 sequence is 16 residues long. V lost 3 bases and J 10 bases, leaving 22 bases between the germline ends. The CDR3 DNA reads TGTGCCAGCTCACCCCTCCCAGGCCAAACCCAACCGGAGCAGTTCTTC. Translation: CASSPLPGQTQPEQFF.

The chain employs TRBV19 and TRBJ2-1, with a tentative D call TRBD1 (6 bases). Deletions cut 0 bases from V and 0 bases from J, with 6 bases between. This CDR3 is built from 15 residues. The germline gives CDR1 LNHDA, CDR2 SQIVND (reference sequence). CDR3 amino acids: CASSIEGGSYNEQFF. The CDR3 DNA is TGTGCCAGTAGTATAGAAGGGGGCTCCTACAATGAGCAGTTCTTC.

The chain combines TRBV6-1 with TRBJ1-3; unclear D gene. Trimming left V 3 bases short and J 0 bases short, with 9 bases between. Germline V gene lookup returns CDR1 MNHNS and CDR2 SASEGT. The CDR3 has 15 residues. CDR3 coding DNA: TGTGCCAGCAGTGATAGAGATGGCTCTGGAAACACCATATATTTT. This gives the protein CASSDRDGSGNTIYF.

This sequence joins TRBV19 and TRBJ1-2; possibly TRBD1 for D (5 bases). Germline V gene data show CDR1 as LNHDA and CDR2 as SQIVND (reference sequence). V lost 7 bases, J lost 4 bases, and 19 bases lay in between. This CDR3 region has 15 residues. Here the CDR3 reads CASILGAHGGYGYTF. In DNA, the CDR3 is TGTGCCAGTATCCTCGGAGCTCACGGGGGCTATGGCTACACCTTC.

V usage is TRBV19 and J usage is TRBJ1-5; 9 positions match TRBD1. This CDR3 comprises 16 residues. Unmatched junction bases numbered 14, after V lost 5 bases and J lost 9 bases. The germline V gene encodes CDR1 LNHDA and CDR2 SQIVND (reference sequence). CDR3 amino acids: CASSRPGTGPGPPQHF. The CDR3 nucleotides read TGTGCCAGTAGTCGTCCCGGGACAGGGCCGGGGCCGCCCCAGCATTTT.

The genes are TRBV6-1 and TRBJ1-5; 10 bases map to TRBD1. Germline V gene lookup returns CDR1 MNHNS and CDR2 SASEGT. CDR3 size: 18 residues. J lost 3 bases, V lost 0 bases, and 8 bases had no gene match. CDR3 loop: CASSEAGQGGRVNQPQHF. DNA of the CDR3: TGTGCCAGCAGTGAAGCTGGACAGGGGGGACGAGTCAATCAGCCCCAGCATTTT.

This chain uses TRBV28 with TRBJ1-5, with TRBD1 matching over 8 bases. Per germline, CDR1 MDHEN and CDR2 SYDVKM. Germline trimming cut 5 bases from V and 9 bases from J; bases unmatched to any gene: 9. The CDR3 is 14 amino acids. The CDR3 loop is CASSGQGAPRPQHF. The CDR3 DNA follows: TGTGCCAGCAGTGGGCAGGGGGCACCGCGGCCCCAGCATTTT.